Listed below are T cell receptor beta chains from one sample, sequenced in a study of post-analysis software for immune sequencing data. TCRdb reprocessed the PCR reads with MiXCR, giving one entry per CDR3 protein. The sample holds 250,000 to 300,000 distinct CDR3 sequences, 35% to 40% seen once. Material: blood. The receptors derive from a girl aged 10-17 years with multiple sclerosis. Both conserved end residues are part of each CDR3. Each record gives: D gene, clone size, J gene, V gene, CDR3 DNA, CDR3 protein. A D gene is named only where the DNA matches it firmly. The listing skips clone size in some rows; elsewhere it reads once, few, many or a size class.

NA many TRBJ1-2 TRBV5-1 TGCGCCAGCAGCTTATCCCTTAACTATGGCTACACCTTC CASSLSLNYGYTF
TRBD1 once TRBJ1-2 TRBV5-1 TGCGCCAGCAGCTCGGAGGACAGGGGCTATGGCTACACCTTC CASSSEDRGYGYTF
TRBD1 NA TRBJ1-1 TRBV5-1 TGCGCCAGCAGCTTGGGGGGACAGGGGAACACTGAAGCTTTCTTT CASSLGGQGNTEAFF
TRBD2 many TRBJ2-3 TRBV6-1 TGTGCCAGCAGTGCAGGGACTAGATTCACAGATACGCAGTATTTT CASSAGTRFTDTQYF
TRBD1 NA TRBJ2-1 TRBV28 TGTGCCAGCAGTTCCTGGGACAGGGGAAGCAATGAGCAGTTCTTC CASSSWDRGSNEQFF
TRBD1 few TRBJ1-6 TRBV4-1 TGCGCCAGCAGCCAAGAGGCGACAGGGGTAGGGTCACCCCTCCACTTT CASSQEATGVGSPLHF
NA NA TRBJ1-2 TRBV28 TGTGCCAGCAGGTCTGGGCAGGGGTATGGCTACACCTTC CASRSGQGYGYTF
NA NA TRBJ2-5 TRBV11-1 TGTGCCAGCAGCACACATCCCCGACCGGAGCAGTACTTC CASSTHPRPEQYF
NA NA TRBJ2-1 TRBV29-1 TGCAGCGTTGAGAGTTTAGGAAATGAGCAGTTCTTC CSVESLGNEQFF
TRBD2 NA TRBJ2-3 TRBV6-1 TGTGCCAGCAGTTTTCAGCGGGGAAGCACAGATACGCAGTATTTT CASSFQRGSTDTQYF
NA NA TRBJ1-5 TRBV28 TGTGCCAGCCACCCGACAGATAGCAATCAGCCCCAGCATTTT CASHPTDSNQPQHF
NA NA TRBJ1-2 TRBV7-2 TGTGCCAGCAGCTTAGGCAGGGACGGGGACTATGGCTACACCTTC CASSLGRDGDYGYTF
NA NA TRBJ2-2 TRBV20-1 TGCAGTGCTAGGCCGGCAGGGCGCCTTAATGAAAAACGGTTTTTT CSARPAGRLNEKRFF
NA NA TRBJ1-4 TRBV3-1 TGTGCCAGCAGCCATGGGACGGTTTTTGGACTGTTTTTT CASSHGTVFGLFF
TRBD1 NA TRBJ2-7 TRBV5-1 TGCGCCAGCAGTTCGGACGGGACAGACTTCTACGAGCAGTACTTC CASSSDGTDFYEQYF
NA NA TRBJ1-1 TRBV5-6 TGTGCCAGCAGCTCGCCTGGACAGCTGAACACGGAAGCTTTCTTT CASSSPGQLNTEAFF
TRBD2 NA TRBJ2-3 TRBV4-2 TGTGCCAGCAGCCAAGATCAGGCAGCGGGAGCGGTAGATACGCAGTATTTT CASSQDQAAGAVDTQYF
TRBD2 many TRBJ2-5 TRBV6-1 TGTGCCAGCCAGGAGTCTAGCGGGGGGGCGGAGACCCAGTACTTC CASQESSGGAETQYF
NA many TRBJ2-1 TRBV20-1 TGCAGTGCAGTTAGCCCGAGCTCCTACAATGAGCAGTTCTTC CSAVSPSSYNEQFF
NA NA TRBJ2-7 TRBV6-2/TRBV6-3 TGTGCCAGCAGTGAAAGGAACGGGCAGTACTTC CASSERNGQYF
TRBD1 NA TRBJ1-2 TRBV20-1 TGCAGGGTCAAGGACAGGCTCTATGGCTACACCTTC CRVKDRLYGYTF
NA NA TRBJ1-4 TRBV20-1 TGCAGTGCTAGGGGAGGGGGACCCAATGATCTTCATAATGAAAAACTGTTTTTT CSARGGGPNDLHNEKLFF
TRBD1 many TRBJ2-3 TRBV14 TGTGCCAGCAGCCCTCGGACAGGGAACACAGATACGCAGTATTTT CASSPRTGNTDTQYF
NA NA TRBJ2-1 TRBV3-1 TGTGCCAGCAGCCAAGATTCCTATGAGCAGTTCTTC CASSQDSYEQFF
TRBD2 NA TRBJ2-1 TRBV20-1 TGCAGTGCTAGAGTAGCGGGCTACAATGAGCAGTTCTTC CSARVAGYNEQFF
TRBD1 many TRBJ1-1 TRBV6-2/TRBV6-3 TGTGCCAGCAGCCCGACAGGGGGAACTGAAGCTTTCTTT CASSPTGGTEAFF
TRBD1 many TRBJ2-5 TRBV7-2 TGTGCCAGCAGCTCCTGGACAGGTCAAGAGACCCAGTACTTC CASSSWTGQETQYF
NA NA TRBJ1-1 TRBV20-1 TGCAGTGCTAGAGATGAATCCTCGGGGGACACTGAAGCTTTCTTT CSARDESSGDTEAFF
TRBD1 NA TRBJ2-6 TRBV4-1 TGCGCCAGCAGCCAAATGACAGGGTTGATAGGGGCCAACGTCCTGACTTTC CASSQMTGLIGANVLTF